This TCR beta chain is drawn from a study of OX40 agonist ivuxolimab in advanced cancers. Study outcomes and limitations: Also showing low normalized T-cell clonal expansion were some of the nonresponders. Undetermined was the antigen specificity of the expanded peripheral T cells. Dose levels from 0.1 to 3.0 mg/kg saw CD4+ and CD8+ blood T cells expand clonally by week 6.

This table comes from immunoSEQ multiplex PCR, and its TCRdb copy is limited to in-frame clones, with some not included. The top ten hold roughly 7.6% of the sample, which has roughly 15,000 clones, 92% seen once. On this clone: What it binds is not known.

V was shortened by 4 bases and J by 5 bases, with 14 bases between the two germline ends. Germline V gene sequence: CDR1 SEHNR, CDR2 FQNEAQ (reference sequence). There are 14 residues in the CDR3. The clonotype comes from an adult with an advanced solid tumor such as melanoma, head and neck, liver or kidney cancer. The source was CD4+ or CD8+ T cells sorted from blood, collected in a trial of the OX40 agonist ivuxolimab. The chain uses TRBV7-9 and TRBJ1-2, with a weak D call TRBD1 (5 bases). The chain's CDR3 is CASSYPTENYGYTF. CDR3 DNA: TGTGCCAGCAGCTACCCGACAGAGAATTATGGCTACACCTTC.